This TCR beta chain is from a study of graft-versus-host responses after intestinal transplantation (dated by TCRdb to about 2021). Study-wide context: The transplants that recipients got were multivisceral, liver-intestinal, or isolated intestinal. All recipients received anti-thymocyte globulin induction followed by maintenance tacrolimus and steroids for 3 to 4 years. Graft-versus-host and host-versus-graft alloreactive T cell clones were tracked in the graft, circulation and bone marrow after intestinal transplantation using bulk TCR-beta CDR3 sequencing. To identify alloreactive clones, pre-transplant mixed lymphocyte reaction products were sequenced and then compared with unstimulated pre-transplant donor and recipient T cells. The cohort enrolled 24 intestinal transplant recipients, one of whom was a retransplant, and a few patients without pretransplant specimens were excluded. A peak of at least 4% donor T cells among recipient peripheral blood mononuclear cells was the definition used for donor T cell macrochimerism. Rather than being sequenced by the commercial service, samples from a few later patients were sequenced in-house on an Illumina MiSeq and processed with MiXCR.

A note on this clone: Its antigen remains undetermined. No base qualities exist here, and no much larger clone lies one base off it.

What the work shows at the level of the full study, not this receptor alone: The relatively low number and heterogeneity of intestinal transplant patients limited the conclusions. In patients with donor T cell macrochimerism, the allografts had high GvH to HvG T cell clonal ratios. Early after transplant, declines in HvG clones were associated with peak levels of circulating GvH clones. GvH clones were detected in recipient bone marrow, and some of these GvH clones were observed earlier in ileal mucosa or blood, consistent with an intestinal mucosal origin.

Libraries were constructed by the immunoSEQ multiplex PCR assay. In most patients, genomic DNA was isolated using the Qiagen DNeasy Blood and Tissue Kit and sent frozen to Adaptive Biotechnologies for TCR sequencing. For most patients, genomic DNA was subjected to high-throughput TCR-beta CDR3 sequencing by Adaptive Biotechnologies. The authors' pipeline ran thus. TCR sequencing data for some 17 patients were retrieved from Adaptive's ImmunoSEQ software; three other patients were processed with MiXCR and VDJtools. To correct CD4 versus CD8 sorting errors, sequences present in both subsets at a frequency ratio below 5:1 were removed. CDR3 nucleotide sequences shared between donor and recipient were removed because the origin of such sequences could not be assigned. To be classed as alloreactive, a clone needed at least 2-fold expansion over unstimulated cells and a minimum CFSE-low frequency of 0.002% (template counts) or 0.001% (read counts). A clone was considered mappable if detected in the sequenced pre-transplant spleen, lymph node, or MLR CFSE-low populations of the donor or recipient. Cumulative frequency of alloreactive clones was calculated as a percentage of all sequences weighted by copy number. Entries here come from immuneACCESS through TCRdb and include only in-frame sequences with V and J called. Some clones fail to appear in such tables; in the studies checked, an unresolved V gene covers under half of the shortfall, and the cause of the remainder is unknown. For V, J and clone size, that table is used; D and trimming come from the DNA. This sample is represented by around 90,000 clones; 85% to 95% of them were singletons. The ten most abundant clones make up about 1% of the sample.

The time point label, as the study defines it: cells obtained before transplantation from donor or recipient. CD3+CD4+ and CD3+CD8+ populations were FACS-sorted from unstimulated pre-transplant donor and recipient cells taken from spleen or lymph nodes. The trim is 8 bases for V and 2 bases for J, with a gap of 16 bases between the germline ends. From the germline V gene, CDR1 is MDHEN and CDR2 is SYDVKM. From cysteine to phenylalanine, the CDR3 is 14 amino acids long. Only the CDR3 part of the read is kept: 42 bases, read in frame from the first base. The chain is made from TRBV28 and TRBJ2-7, with a weak D call of TRBD2 (5 bases match). The material was unstimulated CD8+ T cells sorted from spleen or lymph node cells, obtained before transplant. The sequence was obtained from a human donor who was the organ donor for an intestinal transplant. The sequenced DNA is TGTGCCAGCTCGGAGTGGGAGAATGCCTACGAGCAGTACTTC. This gives the protein CASSEWENAYEQYF.